This entry lists 25 T cell receptor beta chains sequenced from one sample in a study of blood T cell repertoires in COVID-19. The repertoire was sequenced with immunoSEQ multiplex PCR; TCRdb's copy has only in-frame clones and lacks some. The sample lists some 40,000 clones, more than 80% seen once, with about 44% in the top ten. The sequencing sample was made of peripheral blood. The receptors originated from a human donor in a cohort sampled during active or convalescent COVID-19. The donor label of this sample is uncertain.

This clone was observed once. The chain carries TRBV5-1 and TRBJ2-5, with a weak D call TRBD2 (6 bases). The CDR3 covers 14 residues. The germline CDR1 and CDR2 sequences are SGHRS and YFSETQ. The V end was cut by 4 bases, the J end by 0 bases, with 10 bases between. The DNA of the CDR3 is TGCGCCAGCAGCCCGGAGGGGTACCAAGAGACCCAGTACTTC. It codes for CASSPEGYQETQYF.

The V gene is TRBV19, the J gene TRBJ2-2; the D gene is possibly TRBD1 (6 bases). V was shortened by 4 bases and J by 5 bases, with 11 bases between the two germline ends. The V gene's germline CDR1 is LNHDA and CDR2 SQIVND (reference sequence). The length of the CDR3 is 14 residues. The DNA of the CDR3 is TGTGCCAGTAGTACAGGGGCCCATACCGGGGAGCTGTTTTTT. This codes for CASSTGAHTGELFF.

The chain is built from TRBV13 and TRBJ1-5, with 11 bases aligning to TRBD1. The CDR3 has 15 residues. The V and J ends lost 5 bases and 6 bases, in that order; junction bases with no gene match: 6. Per germline, CDR1 PRHDT and CDR2 FYEKMQ (reference sequence). Written as DNA, the CDR3 is TGTGCCAGCAGCCAAGGACAGGGGGCGCTTCAGCCCCAGCATTTT. It codes for CASSQGQGALQPQHF.

The rearrangement links TRBV30 to TRBJ1-5, with no clear D. The germline V and J ends were trimmed by 3 bases and 0 bases, with 9 bases remaining between them. CDR1 is GTSNPN, CDR2 SVGIG, per germline (reference sequence). This CDR3 comprises 14 residues. The chain's CDR3 is CAWSAGYSNQPQHF. In nucleotides, the CDR3 is TGTGCCTGGAGCGCGGGGTATAGCAATCAGCCCCAGCATTTT. The full variable domain, in which reference TRBV30 and TRBJ1-5 provide the parts outside the CDR3, is SQTIHQWPATLVQPVGSPLSLECTVEGTSNPNLYWYRQAAGRGLQLLFYSVGIGQISSEVPQNLSASRPQDRQFILSSKKLLLSDSGFYLCAWSAGYSNQPQHFGDGTRLSIL.

V usage is TRBV19 and J usage is TRBJ1-2, with 7 positions matching TRBD1. Germline trimming cut 4 bases from V and 8 bases from J; bases unmatched to any gene: 4. CDR3 length: 12 amino acids. Germline V gene data show CDR1 as LNHDA and CDR2 as SQIVND (reference sequence). The CDR3 region has the DNA TGTGCCAGTAGTACGGGACAGACCGGCTACACCTTC. Translation gives CASSTGQTGYTF.

The chain joins TRBV28 to TRBJ1-1; possibly TRBD1 for D (6 bases). V was trimmed by 5 bases and J by 8 bases, leaving 12 bases between them. Looked up from germline, CDR1 is MDHEN and CDR2 is SYDVKM. This CDR3 region has 12 residues. The CDR3 sequence: CASSTGQREAFF. For the CDR3, the DNA is TGTGCCAGCAGTACCGGACAGCGAGAAGCTTTCTTT.

The V gene is TRBV7-2, the J gene TRBJ1-3; D ambiguous. Germline V gene data show CDR1 as SGHTA and CDR2 as FQGNSA. This CDR3 has 14 residues. V dropped 5 bases and J dropped 4 bases, with 12 bases sitting between them. For the CDR3, the DNA is TGTGCCAGCAGCGTCCGCGATCTCGGAAACACCATATATTTT. Translating it yields CASSVRDLGNTIYF.

The chain couples TRBV29-1 to TRBJ2-7; D is possibly TRBD2 (6 bases). CDR1 is SQVTM and CDR2 is ANQGSEA in the germline V gene. CDR3 length: 13 amino acids. Trimming removed 4 bases from V and 5 bases from J, with 15 bases in between. The DNA for the CDR3 is TGCAGCGTTGCGAACTGGGGGGTCAACGAGCAGTACTTC. Protein product: CSVANWGVNEQYF.

The J gene is TRBJ2-3, the V gene TRBV30; D possibly corresponds to TRBD2 (5 bases). V lost 2 bases, J lost 2 bases, and 11 bases lay in between. Per germline, CDR1 GTSNPN and CDR2 SVGIG (reference sequence). There are 14 residues in the CDR3. The CDR3 spells CAWSPGKPTDTQYF. In DNA form, the CDR3 reads TGTGCCTGGAGTCCCGGGAAACCCACAGATACGCAGTATTTT. Using reference TRBV30 and TRBJ2-3 for the parts outside the CDR3, the full variable domain is SQTIHQWPATLVQPVGSPLSLECTVEGTSNPNLYWYRQAAGRGLQLLFYSVGIGQISSEVPQNLSASRPQDRQFILSSKKLLLSDSGFYLCAWSPGKPTDTQYFGPGTRLTVL.

J is TRBJ2-3 and V is TRBV6-1; 10 bases are a match to TRBD2. CDR3 length: 17 residues. Germline CDR1 reads MNHNS; CDR2 reads SASEGT. Trimming removed 2 bases from V and 6 bases from J; junction bases left unmatched: 11. The CDR3 DNA reads as TGTGCCAGCAGTGAAATGGCTAGCGGGAGAGGAATGGATACGCAGTATTTT. This translates into CASSEMASGRGMDTQYF.

In its sample, this clone was seen a few times. J is TRBJ2-7 and V is TRBV6-2 or TRBV6-3; D remains unclear. The CDR3 spans 11 residues. Germline V gene sequence: CDR1 MNHEY, CDR2 SVGEGT. Trimming stripped 4 bases from V and 3 bases from J, with 4 bases between. CDR3 residues: CASSSYYEQYF. In nucleotides, the CDR3 is TGTGCCAGCAGTTCTTACTACGAGCAGTACTTC.

The rearrangement joins TRBV2 to TRBJ1-5; TRBD1 matches at 7 bases. This CDR3 comprises 14 residues. J lost 5 bases, V lost 4 bases, and 5 bases had no gene match. Germline CDR1 and CDR2: SNHLY and FYNNEI. In DNA form, the CDR3 reads TGTGCCAGCAGTGGACAGGGCGTAGATCAGCCCCAGCATTTT. It codes for CASSGQGVDQPQHF.

The gene calls are TRBV4-1 and TRBJ2-3, with TRBD2 identical over 12 bases. The germline CDR1 and CDR2 sequences are MGHRA and YSYEKL. The CDR3 has 15 residues. After removal of 1 base from V and 5 bases from J, the junction contained 1 base not matched to a gene. CDR3 sequence: CASSQASGRGDTQYF. The DNA for the CDR3 is TGCGCCAGCAGCCAAGCTAGCGGGAGGGGAGATACGCAGTATTTT.

V gene TRBV6-5 combines with J gene TRBJ1-2; perhaps TRBD1 as D (5 bases). V was trimmed by 3 bases and J by 7 bases, leaving 21 bases between them. This CDR3 has 16 amino acids. Germline lookup yields CDR1 MNHEY and CDR2 SVGAGI. The CDR3 loop reads CASSYGGAKVRGGYTF. DNA of the CDR3: TGTGCCAGCAGTTATGGTGGGGCTAAAGTACGTGGTGGCTACACCTTC.

The chain uses TRBV7-2 and TRBJ1-1; possibly TRBD1 for D (5 bases). In germline, CDR1 is SGHTA, CDR2 FQGNSA. The CDR3 totals 15 residues. V shed 3 bases and J shed 2 bases, with 13 bases lying between them. CDR3 region: CASSFEKGRNTEAFF. For the CDR3, the DNA is TGTGCCAGCAGCTTCGAAAAGGGGCGAAACACTGAAGCTTTCTTT.

This clone has more than one count but fewer than ten. The chain is built from TRBV6-5 and TRBJ2-1; 13 nucleotides agree with TRBD2. Trimming removed 10 bases from V and 8 bases from J; junction bases left unmatched: 5. This CDR3 spans 13 amino acids. CDR1 is MNHEY and CDR2 is SVGAGI in the germline V gene. CDR3 nucleotides: TGTGCCACCCGGACTAGCGGGAGCTATGAGCAGTTCTTC. It encodes CATRTSGSYEQFF.

The table lists this clone with a count of one. The gene calls are TRBV18 and TRBJ1-1; D possibly corresponds to TRBD1 (5 bases). CDR3 length: 14 residues. CDR1 is KGHSH and CDR2 is LQKENI in the germline V gene. Deletions cut 2 bases from V and 8 bases from J, with 15 bases between. Here the CDR3 DNA reads TGTGCCAGCTCACCAAGTGAACAGGCCCCCGAAGCTTTCTTT. Amino acids: CASSPSEQAPEAFF.

This clone was observed once. The rearrangement uses TRBV6-1 and TRBJ2-1; D ambiguous. From germline, CDR1 is MNHNS and CDR2 SASEGT. The CDR3 is made up of 16 amino acids. With 0 bases removed from V and 4 bases from J, the gap between germline ends came to 13 bases. CDR3 nucleotides: TGTGCCAGCAGTGAAGCGCTTCGTGGTAGTTACAATGAGCAGTTCTTC. Translation: CASSEALRGSYNEQFF.

The chain has TRBV30 and TRBJ2-1; 10 bases are shared with TRBD1. The length of the CDR3 is 15 residues. J lost 4 bases, V lost 0 bases, and 3 bases had no gene match. Germline lookup yields CDR1 GTSNPN and CDR2 SVGIG (reference sequence). The CDR3 coding sequence is TGTGCCTGGAGTGTTTGGGACAGGGGATACAATGAGCAGTTCTTC. It codes for CAWSVWDRGYNEQFF.

Only a few counts were recorded for this clone. This chain connects TRBV11-2 to TRBJ1-5; D may be TRBD1 (6 bases). V lost 5 bases and J 5 bases, leaving 10 bases between the germline ends. The CDR3 spans 13 residues. CDR1 is SGHAT and CDR2 is FQNNGV in the germline V gene. CDR3 bases: TGTGCCAGCAGCCGATGGACAGATCAGCCCCAGCATTTT. It codes for CASSRWTDQPQHF.

The chain combines TRBV11-2 with TRBJ1-2, with D unclear. CDR1 SGHAT and CDR2 FQNNGV come from the germline V gene. CDR3 length: 12 residues. Trimming took off 2 bases at V and 2 bases at J, with 3 bases between the two ends. The CDR3 loop reads CASSLRNYGYTF. DNA for the CDR3: TGTGCCAGCAGCTTACGGAACTATGGCTACACCTTC.

This sequence joins TRBV27 and TRBJ1-1; D uncertain. The CDR3 extends over 14 amino acids. V lost 7 bases to trimming and J lost 3 bases, with 15 bases between them. Germline CDR1 reads MNHEY; CDR2 reads SMNVEV (reference sequence). The DNA of the CDR3 is TGTGCCAGCACCCACTCTCCCCTGGACACTGAAGCTTTCTTT. Translated: CASTHSPLDTEAFF.

The chain carries TRBV19 and TRBJ2-2, with 7 bases identical to TRBD2. The CDR3 runs to 15 residues. Germline values: CDR1 LNHDA, CDR2 SQIVND (reference sequence). The trim removed 7 bases at V and 4 bases at J, leaving 9 bases unmatched. The CDR3 loop reads CASTKRGRGTGELFF. The CDR3 region has the DNA TGTGCCAGTACCAAGAGAGGGAGGGGCACCGGGGAGCTGTTTTTT.

The V and J genes are TRBV29-1 and TRBJ1-5; D might be TRBD1 (5 bases). The CDR3 contains 13 residues. Per germline, CDR1 SQVTM and CDR2 ANQGSEA. The V end lost 3 bases, the J end lost 9 bases, and 15 bases lay between the germline ends. CDR3 nucleotide sequence: TGCAGCGTTGAGGTGGACGCCGGGGGGCCCCAGCATTTT. Translated, it gives CSVEVDAGGPQHF.

This clone was counted at least ten times. This chain links TRBV24-1 with TRBJ2-7; the D is unclear. Per the germline V gene, CDR1 is KGHDR and CDR2 is SFDVKD. V was shortened by 5 bases and J by 1 base, with 8 bases between the two germline ends. The CDR3 consists of 13 residues. CDR3 sequence (DNA): TGTGCCACCAGTGGTAGTCGGTCCTACGAGCAGTACTTC. This encodes CATSGSRSYEQYF.